The 22 T cell receptor beta chains reported below all come from one sample, sequenced in a study of T cells in women clearing cervical HPV infection. The repertoire was sequenced with immunoSEQ multiplex PCR; TCRdb's copy has only in-frame clones and lacks some. This repertoire comprises more than 25,000 clones; its ten largest clones make up about 22%. Input material: blood buffy coat. Receptors were obtained from a woman aged 18-70 years with a cervical HPV16 infection that either progressed to CIN3+ or cleared (not recorded which).

Concerning this clone itself: The read stops 3 residues short of the end of the CDR3; the missing end is completed from the germline J gene. V is TRBV11-2 and J is TRBJ2-7, with D maybe TRBD2 (6 bases). Germline loops: CDR1 SGHAT, CDR2 FQNNGV. The CDR3 runs 14 residues. V was shortened by 4 bases and J by 3 bases, with 13 bases between the two germline ends. The covered CDR3 bases are TGTGCCAGCAGCTCGTTAGCGGAGGGCTACGAG. Translating it yields CASSSLAEGYE. The CDR3 in full is CASSSLAEGYEQYF.

As regards this clone: The read gets to within 3 residues of the CDR3 end, and the germline J gene fills in the rest. This chain joins TRBV29-1 and TRBJ1-5, with 7 bases matching TRBD1. V shed 6 bases, J shed 8 bases, and the junction held 7 bases outside the gene matches. This CDR3 is 12 amino acids long. Germline CDR1 and CDR2: SQVTM and ANQGSEA. CDR3 bases read: TGCAGCGTGGGGGACAGTTTGGAGCCC. This codes for CSVGDSLEP. The full CDR3 sequence reads CSVGDSLEPQHF.

Regarding this clone: Read coverage stops 3 residues before the CDR3 terminus; the germline J gene supplies the remainder. The chain is built from TRBV10-3 and TRBJ1-2; D is uncertain. CDR1 ENHRY and CDR2 SYGVKD come from the germline V gene. The V end was cut by 6 bases, the J end by 2 bases, with 4 bases between. This CDR3 spans 11 amino acids. CDR3 protein: CAIRQNYGYTF. The DNA read from the CDR3 is TGTGCCATCAGGCAGAACTATGGC.

Worth noting for this clone: Coverage ceases 3 residues before the CDR3 finishes, and the germline J gene fills in the end. The chain uses TRBV20-1 and TRBJ2-1, with TRBD2 matching 8 bases. CDR3 length: 14 residues. Germline loops: CDR1 DFQATT, CDR2 SNEGSKA (reference sequence). The junction had 10 bases not matched to a gene; V was cut back by 5 bases and J by 7 bases. Incomplete CDR3 DNA: TGCAGTGCTCGATCTAGCGGGCTTTGGAATGAG. Amino acids: CSARSSGLWNE. The whole CDR3 region reads CSARSSGLWNEQFF.

Concerning this clone: The CDR3 end lies 3 residues beyond the end of the read and is filled in from the germline J gene. The V and J genes are TRBV18 and TRBJ2-7; 10 bases agree with TRBD2. V shed 4 bases and J 6 bases; nucleotides not matched to a gene: 9. The length of the CDR3 is 15 residues. The germline V gene has CDR1 KGHSH and CDR2 LQKENI. The CDR3: CASSLAGGRWGEQYF. The sequenced CDR3 bases are TGTGCCAGCTCACTAGCGGGAGGAAGGTGGGGCGAG.

In the case of this clone: The read terminates 3 residues ahead of where the CDR3 ends, so the germline J gene completes it. This chain connects TRBV11-3 to TRBJ2-7; TRBD1 matches 7 bases. Trimming at V came to 5 bases and at J to 4 bases, leaving 11 bases not matched to a gene. Germline V lookup: CDR1 SGHNT, CDR2 YENEEA. This CDR3 has 15 amino acids. The CDR3 is CASSPGQAQGYEQYF. The CDR3 bases that were read are TGTGCCAGCAGCCCAGGACAGGCCCAGGGATACGAG.

Details on this clone: The read ends 3 residues before the CDR3 terminus; that terminus is restored from the germline J gene. V gene TRBV9 combines with J gene TRBJ2-3; D is unclear. The CDR3 extends over 15 amino acids. Germline V gene sequence: CDR1 SGDLS, CDR2 YYNGEE. The V and J ends lost 0 bases and 0 bases respectively, with 8 bases between them. Here the CDR3 reads CASSVEGTSTDTQYF. Partial CDR3 DNA: TGTGCCAGCAGCGTAGAGGGTACAAGCACAGATACG.

As concerns this clone: The CDR3 is cut off 3 residues early in the read; its end comes from the germline J gene. This rearrangement joins TRBV28 to TRBJ2-7; TRBD1 matches at 11 bases. V was pared by 6 bases and J by 4 bases, with 11 bases of the junction left unmatched. The germline V gene encodes CDR1 MDHEN and CDR2 SYDVKM. This CDR3 contains 16 residues. The CDR3 bases that were read are TGTGCCAGCAGACACGGACAGGGGGCCGTAGGATACGAG. It specifies CASRHGQGAVGYE. The full CDR3 protein reads CASRHGQGAVGYEQYF.

In the case of this clone: The read ends 3 residues shy of where the CDR3 ends; the end is completed using the germline J gene. V and J are TRBV5-4 and TRBJ1-6; 10 nucleotides line up with TRBD1. Germline CDR1 reads SGHNT; CDR2 reads YYREEE (reference sequence). Trimming took 4 bases from V and 8 from J; bases not matched to a gene: 9. CDR3 length: 16 residues. The CDR3 bases that were read are TGTGCCAGCAGCACGCAGCCGGACAGGGGGGATTCACCC. Protein product: CASSTQPDRGDSP. The entire CDR3 protein is CASSTQPDRGDSPLHF.

Concerning this clone: The read comes to an end 3 residues before the CDR3 does, leaving the germline J gene to fill in the end. The rearrangement links TRBV7-6 to TRBJ2-4, with TRBD1 identical over 9 bases. CDR3 length: 15 residues. Germline loops: CDR1 SGHVS, CDR2 FNYEAQ. CDR3 DNA (partial): TGTGCCAGCAGCTTCACGACAGGGGGGAACTATGGT. Its translation is CASSFTTGGNYG. The entire CDR3 protein reads CASSFTTGGNYGQYF.

In regard to this clone: The DNA ends 3 residues before the CDR3 does, and the rest of the CDR3 is filled in from the germline J gene. This chain uses TRBV5-1 with TRBJ2-1; 7 nucleotides align to TRBD2. Germline trimming cut 3 bases from V and 8 bases from J; bases unmatched to any gene: 8. The CDR3 has 14 amino acids. Germline V gives CDR1 SGHRS, CDR2 YFSETQ. The CDR3 here is CASSWGGSLHEQFF. CDR3 DNA (partial): TGCGCCAGCAGCTGGGGGGGTAGCCTCCATGAG.

CDR3 DNA (partial): TGTGCCAGCAGTCTAGACAGGACCTACGAG. This gives the protein CASSLDRTYE. The entire CDR3 sequence reads CASSLDRTYEQYF. This chain uses TRBV11-2 with TRBJ2-7; D may be TRBD1 (6 bases). The read ends 3 residues early relative to the CDR3; the germline J gene fills the gap. The CDR3 contains 13 residues. V was clipped by 6 bases and J by 2 bases, with 11 bases between them. CDR1 is SGHAT and CDR2 is FQNNGV in the germline V gene.

A word on this clone: From the germline J gene comes the end of the CDR3, since the read stops 3 residues before it. This chain joins TRBV18 and TRBJ1-4; maybe TRBD1 (5 bases). This CDR3 is 15 amino acids long. The germline gives CDR1 KGHSH, CDR2 LQKENI. CDR3 bases read: TGTGCCAGCTCACACCCACGCTCTGGGGCCAACGTA. Translation gives CASSHPRSGANV. The complete CDR3 reads CASSHPRSGANVLFF. Complete variable domain (other parts from reference TRBV18 and TRBJ1-4): NAGVMQNPRHLVRRRGQEARLRCSPMKGHSHVYWYRQLPEEGLKFMVYLQKENIIDESGMPKERFSAEFPKEGPSILRIQQVVRGDSAAYFCASSHPRSGANVLFFGSGTQLSVL.

Regarding this clone: With the read ending 3 residues before the CDR3 end, the germline J gene is used to fill in that end. The chain couples TRBV23-1 to TRBJ2-1, with TRBD2 as a possible D gene (6 bases). TRBV23-1 is recorded as an ORF, its role being uncertain. V dropped 0 bases and J dropped 9 bases, with 9 bases sitting between them. CDR3 length equals 13 residues. The DNA read from the CDR3 is TGCGCCAGCAGTCAATCGAGAGCGGGTGAG. Protein sequence: CASSQSRAGE. The CDR3 in its entirety is CASSQSRAGEQFF.

The CDR3: CSVRGTSLAKNIYTF. Partial CDR3 DNA: TGCAGCGTCCGCGGGACTTCCTTAGCCAAAAACATC. The J gene is TRBJ1-2, the V gene TRBV29-1; D perhaps matches TRBD1 (5 bases). The read ends 3 residues shy of where the CDR3 ends; the end is completed using the germline J gene. The CDR3 is 15 residues long. The germline gives CDR1 SQVTM, CDR2 ANQGSEA.

The CDR3 bases that were read are TGTGCCAGTAGCGGTAGCAATCAGCCC. It yields the protein CASSGSNQP. From start to end, the CDR3 is CASSGSNQPQHF. This chain connects TRBV19 to TRBJ1-5; no reliable D call. The CDR3 goes on 3 residues after the read ends, and that part is filled in from the germline J gene. V was trimmed by 6 bases and J by 0 bases, leaving 3 bases between them. Germline V gene data show CDR1 as LNHDA and CDR2 as SQIVND (reference sequence). The CDR3 is 12 residues long.

Details on this clone: The read comes to an end 3 residues before the CDR3 does, leaving the germline J gene to fill in the end. The rearrangement uses TRBV18 and TRBJ2-3, with TRBD1 matching over 9 bases. The CDR3 is 14 amino acids. Germline CDR1 and CDR2: KGHSH and LQKENI. The sequenced CDR3 bases are TGTGCCAGCTCACCCGCACAGGGGGCACAGACG. Protein sequence: CASSPAQGAQT. In full, the CDR3 is CASSPAQGAQTQYF.

As regards this clone: The read ends 3 residues shy of where the CDR3 ends; the end is completed using the germline J gene. V usage is TRBV30 and J usage is TRBJ2-1; 7 bases are shared with TRBD1. Per the germline V gene, CDR1 is GTSNPN and CDR2 is SVGIG (reference sequence). The CDR3 is made up of 14 amino acids. The V gene end was trimmed by 3 bases and the J gene end by 4 bases; junction bases not matched to a gene: 6. CDR3 in amino acids: CAWSHGTEYNEQFF. The DNA read from the CDR3 is TGTGCCTGGAGCCATGGGACAGAGTACAATGAG.

About this clone: The CDR3 extends 3 residues past the end of the read, so its final part is completed from the germline J gene. V is TRBV7-9 and J is TRBJ1-2, with a weak D call TRBD1 (6 bases). The CDR3 sequence is 12 residues long. Germline CDR1 SEHNR, CDR2 FQNEAQ (reference sequence). CDR3 bases read: TGTGCCAGCAGCCGGGACATCTACGAC. Protein: CASSRDIYD. From start to end, the CDR3 is CASSRDIYDYTF. Complete variable domain (other parts from reference TRBV7-9 and TRBJ1-2): DTGVSQNPRHKITKRGQNVTFRCDPISEHNRLYWYRQTLGQGPEFLTYFQNEAQLEKSRLLSDRFSAERPKGSFSTLEIQRTEQGDSAMYLCASSRDIYDYTFGSGTRLTVV.

On this clone: The DNA ends 3 residues before the CDR3 does, and the rest of the CDR3 is filled in from the germline J gene. The chain joins TRBV7-9 to TRBJ2-4; a weak D match, TRBD1 (6 bases). CDR3 length: 14 residues. Per germline, CDR1 SEHNR and CDR2 FQNEAQ (reference sequence). The DNA read from the CDR3 is TGTGCCAGCAGCTTAGCTGACAGGAACTATGGT. It translates to CASSLADRNYG. The full CDR3 is CASSLADRNYGQYF.

With respect to this clone: The read comes to an end 3 residues before the CDR3 does, leaving the germline J gene to fill in the end. The chain recombines TRBV5-1 with TRBJ2-7; D remains unclear. Trimming pared 2 bases from V and 6 bases from J, leaving 15 bases between. Looked up from germline, CDR1 is SGHRS and CDR2 is YFSETQ. This CDR3 is 14 amino acids long. Here the CDR3 reads CASSFDSGSREQYF. The CDR3 bases that were read are TGCGCCAGCAGCTTTGACTCTGGTTCTCGCGAG.

Of note for this clone: The CDR3 end lies 3 residues beyond the end of the read and is filled in from the germline J gene. The rearrangement joins TRBV18 to TRBJ1-2; perhaps TRBD1 as D (5 bases). Trimming left V 6 bases short and J 3 bases short, with 8 bases between. CDR1 and CDR2 (germline): KGHSH, LQKENI. The CDR3 consists of 12 residues. The DNA read from the CDR3 is TGTGCCAGCTCGCCGGGGGACTATGGC. The encoded protein is CASSPGDYG. The whole CDR3 protein reads CASSPGDYGYTF.